This TCR beta chain was recovered during a study of a mutant IDH1 vaccine in newly diagnosed glioma. Study background: Of treated patients, roughly 62% were men and about 38% women, averaging around 42 years. General study points: Among all patients, vaccine-induced immune responses occurred in around 93%. Top peripheral T cell clonotype shifts appeared unrelated to pseudoprogression.

V lost 1 base and J lost 1, with 13 bases in between. The CDR3 totals 16 residues. The V gene's germline CDR1 is LNHNV and CDR2 YYDKDF (reference sequence). About this clone: Its antigen is undetermined.

The time point is: baseline, week 1 (first vaccination visit). Specified treatment: pre-vaccination baseline after standard-of-care therapy. The protocol was immunoSEQ multiplex PCR, while the TCRdb copy is restricted to in-frame clones and leaves out a portion. The table shows approximately 36,000 clones, with more than 90% occurring only once. V usage is TRBV15 and J usage is TRBJ1-1, with D unclear. This clonotype originated in a man aged 18-30 years with glioma. The material was PBMCs, obtained from a glioma patient treated with radiotherapy, temozolomide or both. CDR3 in amino acids: CATSRGRNDKNTEAFF. DNA for the CDR3: TGTGCCACCAGCAGAGGAAGAAACGATAAGAACACTGAAGCTTTCTTT.